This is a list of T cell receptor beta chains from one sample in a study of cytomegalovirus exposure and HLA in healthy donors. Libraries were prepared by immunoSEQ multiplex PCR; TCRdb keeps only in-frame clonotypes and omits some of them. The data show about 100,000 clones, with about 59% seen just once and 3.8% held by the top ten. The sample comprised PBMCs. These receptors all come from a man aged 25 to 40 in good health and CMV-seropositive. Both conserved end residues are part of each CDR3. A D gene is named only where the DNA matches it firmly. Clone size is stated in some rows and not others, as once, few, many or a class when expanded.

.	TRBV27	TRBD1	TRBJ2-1	TGTGCCAGCAGTTGGGACAGACACAATGAGCAGTTCTTC	CASSWDRHNEQFF
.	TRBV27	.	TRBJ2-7	TGTGCCAGCAGTGACGGACAGTCCTCCTACGAGCAGTACTTC	CASSDGQSSYEQYF
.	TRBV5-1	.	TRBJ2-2	TGCGCCAGCAGCTTGGCCAGTCACACCGGGGAGCTGTTTTTT	CASSLASHTGELFF
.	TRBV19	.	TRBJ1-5	TGTGCCAGTAGTGGTCAGGGAAGCAATCAGCCCCAGCATTTT	CASSGQGSNQPQHF
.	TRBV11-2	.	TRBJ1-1	TGTGCCAGCAGCTTAAACAGGGAGGGCACTGAAGCTTTCTTT	CASSLNREGTEAFF
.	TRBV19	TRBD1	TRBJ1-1	TGTGCCAGTAGCTTGACAGGGGTGGATGAAGCTTTCTTT	CASSLTGVDEAFF
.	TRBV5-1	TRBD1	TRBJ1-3	TGCGCCAGCAGCCCTTTCAACAGGGGCTCTGGAAACACCATATATTTT	CASSPFNRGSGNTIYF
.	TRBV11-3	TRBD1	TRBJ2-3	TGTGCCAGCAGCCACGGACAGGGTTTAGCAGATACGCAGTATTTT	CASSHGQGLADTQYF
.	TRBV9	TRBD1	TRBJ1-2	TGTGCCAGCCAAGGGACAGGTAACTATGGCTACACCTTC	CASQGTGNYGYTF
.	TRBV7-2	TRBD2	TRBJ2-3	TGTGCCAGCAGCTGGGGGGGTCCAGATACGCAGTATTTT	CASSWGGPDTQYF
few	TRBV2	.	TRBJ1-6	TGTGCCAGCAGTGATAGTTCCCCCCTCCACTTT	CASSDSSPLHF
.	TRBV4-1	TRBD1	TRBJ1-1	TGTGCCAGCAGCCAGCCGGGACAGGGGGACACTGAAGCTTTCTTT	CASSQPGQGDTEAFF
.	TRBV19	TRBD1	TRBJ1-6	TGTGCCAGTAGGCAGGGGGGTAGGTCACCCCTCCACTTT	CASRQGGRSPLHF
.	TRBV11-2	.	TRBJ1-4	TGTGCCAGCAGCCCTCGAGGGACAACAGGTCCGCTGGGGGAACTGTTTTTT	CASSPRGTTGPLGELFF
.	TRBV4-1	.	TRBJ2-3	TGCGCCAGCAGCCCGAGCCCGGGGGTAAGCACAGATACGCAGTATTTT	CASSPSPGVSTDTQYF
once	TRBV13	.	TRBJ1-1	TGTGCCAGCAGGGTCCAAGACAGCGGGACTGAAGCTTTCTTT	CASRVQDSGTEAFF
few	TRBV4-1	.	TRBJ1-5	TGCGCCAGCAGCCAAGTGGCGGATAATCAGCCCCAGCATTTT	CASSQVADNQPQHF
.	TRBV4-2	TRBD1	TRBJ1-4	TGTGCCAGCAGCCAAGTGGGACAGGGCCGTGAAAAACTGTTTTTT	CASSQVGQGREKLFF
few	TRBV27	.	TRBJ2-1	TGTGCCAGCAGCTCCCTCCCCGGCAATGAGCAGTTCTTC	CASSSLPGNEQFF
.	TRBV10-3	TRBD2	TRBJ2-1	TGTGCCATCAGCGGGATAGCGGGGGAAAATGAGCAGTTCTTC	CAISGIAGENEQFF
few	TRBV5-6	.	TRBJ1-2	TGTGCCAGCAGCTTGCAAGTCCTAGCTAACTATGGCTACACCTTC	CASSLQVLANYGYTF
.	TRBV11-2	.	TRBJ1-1	TGTGCCAGCAGCTTAGGCGGGGGGCTCACTGAAGCTTTCTTT	CASSLGGGLTEAFF
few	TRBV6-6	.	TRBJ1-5	TGTGCCAGCAGTTCAGACAGCTGGAATCAGCCCCAGCATTTT	CASSSDSWNQPQHF
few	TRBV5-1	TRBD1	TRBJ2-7	TGCGCCAGCCGGGACAGGGGATACGAGCAGTACTTC	CASRDRGYEQYF
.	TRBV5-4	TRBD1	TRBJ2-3	TGTGCCAGCAGCCGGGACAGGGGCACAGATACGCAGTATTTT	CASSRDRGTDTQYF
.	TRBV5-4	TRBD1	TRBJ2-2	TGTGCCAGCAGCCCAGGACAGGGTACTACAGGCGGGGAGCTGTTTTTT	CASSPGQGTTGGELFF
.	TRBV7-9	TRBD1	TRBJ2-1	TGTGCCAGCAGCTCCCAGGGGGCCTTAGGCATCTACAATGAGCAGTTCTTC	CASSSQGALGIYNEQFF
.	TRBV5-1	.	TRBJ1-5	TGCGCCAGCAGCGAGAATAGCAATCAGCCCCAGCATTTT	CASSENSNQPQHF
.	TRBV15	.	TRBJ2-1	TGTGCCACCAGCAGAGATTACCGGCAGCCTAGCTCCTACAATGAGCAGTTCTTC	CATSRDYRQPSSYNEQFF
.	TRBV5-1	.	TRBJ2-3	TGCGCCAGCAGCTTGGCCGTTCTAGCCAGCACAGATACGCAGTATTTT	CASSLAVLASTDTQYF
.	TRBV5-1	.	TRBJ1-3	TGCGCCAGCAGCCCCCGGACCCAGGGATACGGAAACACCATATATTTT	CASSPRTQGYGNTIYF
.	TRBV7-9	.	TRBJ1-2	TGTGCCAGCAGCGCCACAGGCGACTATGGCTACACCTTC	CASSATGDYGYTF
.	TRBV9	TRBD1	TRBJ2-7	TGTGCCAGCAGCCCGATGGACAGGGGAGTATACGAGCAGTACTTC	CASSPMDRGVYEQYF
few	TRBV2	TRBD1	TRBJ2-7	TGTGCCAGCAGCGATACAGGGGTCGAGCAGTACTTC	CASSDTGVEQYF
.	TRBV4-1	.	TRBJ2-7	TGCGCCAGCAGCCCGACAGGAGTCTACTACGAGCAGTACTTC	CASSPTGVYYEQYF
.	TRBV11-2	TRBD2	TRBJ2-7	TGTGCCAGCAGCTTAGGGGGGGAGGGCTACGAGCAGTACTTC	CASSLGGEGYEQYF
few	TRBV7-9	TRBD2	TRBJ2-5	TGTGCCAGCAGAAATGGGGGCGGGGGGATCCAAGAGACCCAGTACTTC	CASRNGGGGIQETQYF
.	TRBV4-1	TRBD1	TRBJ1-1	TGCGCCAGCAGCCAACCGGGACAGGGGGTGGTTGAAGCTTTCTTT	CASSQPGQGVVEAFF
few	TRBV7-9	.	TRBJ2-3	TGTGCCAGCAGCTCCGACAAGAGCACAGATACGCAGTATTTT	CASSSDKSTDTQYF
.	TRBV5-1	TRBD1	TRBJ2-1	TGCGCCAGCAGGGCCTCGACAGGGCTCAATGAGCAGTTCTTC	CASRASTGLNEQFF
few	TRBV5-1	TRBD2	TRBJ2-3	TGCGCCAGCAGCCTCACCGGGACTAGCGAAGATACGCAGTATTTT	CASSLTGTSEDTQYF
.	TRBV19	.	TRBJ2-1	TGTGCCAGTAGTATTGCCAGCTACAATGAGCAGTTCTTC	CASSIASYNEQFF
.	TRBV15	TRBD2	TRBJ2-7	TGTGCCACTCTCGGGACTAGCGGGGGCATCTACGAGCAGTACTTC	CATLGTSGGIYEQYF
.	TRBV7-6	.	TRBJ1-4	TGTGCCAGCAGCCCCACACGAGGGGGAAATGAAAAACTGTTTTTT	CASSPTRGGNEKLFF
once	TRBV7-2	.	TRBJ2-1	TGTGCCAGCAGCCCCCTCGGGTTCTTC	CASSPLGFF
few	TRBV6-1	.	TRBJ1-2	TGTGCCAGCAGTGAATCATCTAACTATGGCTACACCTTC	CASSESSNYGYTF
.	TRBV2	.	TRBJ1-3	TGTGCCAGCACCGAGGGGGGGTTTGTCAACACCATATATTTT	CASTEGGFVNTIYF
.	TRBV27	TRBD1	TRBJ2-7	TGTGCCAGCAACTTCCTTGACAGGGTTTCCCACGAGCAGTACTTC	CASNFLDRVSHEQYF
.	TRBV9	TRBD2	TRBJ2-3	TGTGCCAGCAGCGCCCGTAGCGGGGCCAGCACAGATACGCAGTATTTT	CASSARSGASTDTQYF